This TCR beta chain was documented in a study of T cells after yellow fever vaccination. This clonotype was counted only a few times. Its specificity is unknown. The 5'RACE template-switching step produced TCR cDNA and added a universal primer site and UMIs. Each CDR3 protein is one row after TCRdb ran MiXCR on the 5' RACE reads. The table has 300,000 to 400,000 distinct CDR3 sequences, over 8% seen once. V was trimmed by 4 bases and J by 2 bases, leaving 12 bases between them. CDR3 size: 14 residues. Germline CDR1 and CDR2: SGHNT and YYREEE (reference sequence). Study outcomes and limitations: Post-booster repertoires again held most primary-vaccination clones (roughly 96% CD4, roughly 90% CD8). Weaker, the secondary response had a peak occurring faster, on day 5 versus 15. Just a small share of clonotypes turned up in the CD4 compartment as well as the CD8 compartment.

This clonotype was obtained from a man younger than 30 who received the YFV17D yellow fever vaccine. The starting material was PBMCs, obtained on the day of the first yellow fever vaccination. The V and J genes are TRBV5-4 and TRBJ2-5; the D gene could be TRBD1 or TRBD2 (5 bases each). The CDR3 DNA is TGTGCCAGCAGCACCGGGACGGCACAAGAGACCCAGTACTTC. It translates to CASSTGTAQETQYF.